This entry lists 32 T cell receptor beta chains sequenced from one sample in a study of T-cell reconstitution after alpha-beta-depleted transplantation in children. The TCRbeta library incorporated unique molecular identifiers. TCRdb passed the PCR reads through MiXCR, listing each CDR3 protein once. This repertoire shows around 200,000 distinct CDR3 sequences, around 8.4% found once; its top ten account for approximately 40%. The specimen was PBMCs, mostly from graft donor cells, collected 360 days after TCRalphabeta/CD19-depleted stem cell transplant. The receptors derive from a male patient under 10 years old who had a stem cell transplant for acute myeloid leukemia, so the T cells may come from the graft donor.

This clonotype came up many times. CDR3 DNA: TGTGCCAGCAGCAGAAAGGAGGGGGCGGGCTACGAGCAGTACGTC. Amino acids: CASSRKEGAGYEQYV. The chain combines TRBV21-1 with TRBJ2-7; the table names TRBD1, a call not compared with the DNA. TRBV21-1 is assigned pseudogene status. The CDR3 runs to 15 residues.

This clonotype showed up just a few times. The V gene is TRBV25-1, the J gene TRBJ2-6; D ambiguous. V lost 0 bases to trimming and J lost 1 base, with 10 bases between them. The CDR3 covers 17 residues. CDR1 is MGHDK, CDR2 SYGVNS, per germline. CDR3 sequence reads: CASSEYNGASGANVLTF. DNA of the CDR3: TGTGCCAGCAGTGAATACAACGGAGCGTCTGGGGCCAACGTCCTGACTTTC.

This clonotype was counted a few times. This rearrangement joins TRBV18 to TRBJ1-3; D not resolved. Trimming shortened V by 1 base and J by 3 bases, and 19 bases separated the two germline ends. CDR1 KGHSH and CDR2 LQKENI come from the germline V gene. CDR3 length equals 18 residues. CDR3 region: CASSPLPKKRGNGNTIYF. As DNA, the CDR3 is TGTGCCAGCTCACCACTACCCAAAAAACGGGGAAATGGAAACACCATATATTTT.

The sample holds many counts of this clonotype. The V gene is TRBV5-1, the J gene TRBJ2-3; TRBD1 might be the D (5 bases). This CDR3 comprises 16 residues. The ends were cut back, 0 bases at V and 2 bases at J, with 13 bases in the middle. Germline loops: CDR1 SGHRS, CDR2 YFSETQ. The CDR3 DNA reads TGCGCCAGCAGCTTGGAGACTGGACACCACACAGATACGCAGTATTTT. Translation gives CASSLETGHHTDTQYF.

This clonotype was observed many times. The chain has TRBV2 and TRBJ1-6; 9 bases are shared with TRBD1. Germline CDR1 reads SNHLY; CDR2 reads FYNNEI. Trimming took 4 bases from V and 6 from J; bases not matched to a gene: 1. This CDR3 spans 14 amino acids. CDR3 sequence (DNA): TGTGCCAGCAGTGTGGACAGGGGTAATTCACCCCTCCACTTT. As protein: CASSVDRGNSPLHF.

This rearrangement joins TRBV5-1 to TRBJ2-7; D not certain. V was shortened by 6 bases and J by 1 base, with 14 bases between the two germline ends. The CDR3 runs to 14 residues. Germline assignment: CDR1 SGHRS and CDR2 YFSETQ. The CDR3 sequence is CASTPLDGSYEQYF. The CDR3 DNA reads as TGCGCCAGCACCCCCCTGGACGGATCCTACGAGCAGTACTTC.

This clonotype was seen many times. The chain employs TRBV10-3 and TRBJ2-5; possible D gene TRBD2, 6 bases. From germline, CDR1 is ENHRY and CDR2 SYGVKD. The CDR3 runs to 17 residues. V was cut by 0 bases and J by 1 base, with 15 bases left in between. CDR3 sequence reads: CAISESEGRGPQETQYF. The CDR3 DNA is TGTGCCATCAGTGAGTCGGAGGGCAGAGGACCCCAAGAGACCCAGTACTTC.

In its sample, this clonotype was seen many times. The CDR3 DNA reads TGCAGTGCTAAGGGGCTAGCGGGAGTGGGGCCCTACAATGAGCAGTTCTTC. It is translated as CSAKGLAGVGPYNEQFF. The chain uses TRBV20-1 and TRBJ2-1; 10 bases map to TRBD2. The CDR3 is made up of 17 amino acids. The trim removed 4 bases at V and 2 bases at J, leaving 11 bases unmatched. Germline V gene sequence: CDR1 DFQATT, CDR2 SNEGSKA (reference sequence).

This clonotype was found a few times. This chain links TRBV29-1 with TRBJ1-1; D remains ambiguous. Germline CDR1 and CDR2: SQVTM and ANQGSEA. This CDR3 contains 13 residues. Trimming took 5 bases from V and 0 from J, leaving 10 bases between them. The CDR3 DNA is TGCAGCGTTCGGTACACTTTGAACACTGAAGCTTTCTTT. Translating it yields CSVRYTLNTEAFF.

This chain uses TRBV6-5 with TRBJ2-4; 9 nucleotides line up with TRBD1. Germline lookup yields CDR1 MNHEY and CDR2 SVGAGI. The CDR3 extends over 14 amino acids. Trimming at V came to 6 bases and at J to 8 bases, leaving 8 bases not matched to a gene. This chain's CDR3 is CASSAGQGRDIQYF. The CDR3 nucleotides read TGTGCCAGCAGCGCCGGACAGGGGAGGGACATTCAGTACTTC.

In its sample, this clonotype was seen a few times. This sequence joins TRBV12-3 or TRBV12-4 and TRBJ2-1; D is possibly TRBD1 (5 bases). This CDR3 spans 17 amino acids. Trimming shortened V by 2 bases and J by 6 bases, and 20 bases separated the two germline ends. The CDR3 sequence is CASSLLRLQGSLNEQFF. The CDR3 bases are TGTGCCAGCAGTTTATTGCGTCTTCAGGGTAGCCTCAATGAGCAGTTCTTC.

This clonotype was seen more than once but under ten times. The chain is built from TRBV7-8 and TRBJ1-1; TRBD1 agrees at 11 bases. CDR3 size: 17 residues. V was pared by 5 bases and J by 5 bases, with 13 bases of the junction left unmatched. CDR1 and CDR2 from the germline V gene are SGHVS and FQNEAQ. The CDR3 region has the DNA TGTGCCAGCAGCCTACGAGGACAGGGGGCGCCGGGAACTGAAGCTTTCTTT. Protein product: CASSLRGQGAPGTEAFF.

This clonotype was recorded many times. The chain carries TRBV5-1 and TRBJ2-2; D remains ambiguous. Looked up from germline, CDR1 is SGHRS and CDR2 is YFSETQ. V dropped 0 bases and J dropped 4 bases, with 4 bases sitting between them. The CDR3 has 13 amino acids. CDR3 amino acids: CASSLAVTGELFF. CDR3 in DNA: TGCGCCAGCAGCTTGGCTGTCACCGGGGAGCTGTTTTTT. The full variable domain, in which reference TRBV5-1 and TRBJ2-2 provide the parts outside the CDR3, is KAGVTQTPRYLIKTRGQQVTLSCSPISGHRSVSWYQQTPGQGLQFLFEYFSETQRNKGNFPGRFSGRQFSNSRSEMNVSTLELGDSALYLCASSLAVTGELFFGEGSRLTVL.

This clonotype was observed at least ten times. The chain is built from TRBV28 and TRBJ2-7, with 7 bases lining up with TRBD1. This CDR3 comprises 13 residues. The trim removed 2 bases at V and 4 bases at J, leaving 2 bases unmatched. Germline V gives CDR1 MDHEN, CDR2 SYDVKM. The CDR3 sequence: CASSLLRGYEQYF. Here the CDR3 DNA reads TGTGCCAGCAGTTTACTCAGGGGGTACGAGCAGTACTTC.

With respect to this clonotype: Given the absence of the conserved phenylalanine or tryptophan at the CDR3 end, a read error is likely. The chain is built from TRBV12-3 or TRBV12-4 and TRBJ2-7; the D gene is possibly TRBD2 (5 bases). The CDR3 spans 14 residues. Trimming took 5 bases from V and 3 from J, leaving 14 bases between them. The CDR3 protein is CASSTPGIGYEQYS. CDR3 DNA: TGTGCCAGCAGTACCCCCGGGATTGGCTACGAGCAGTACTCC.

There are a few counts of this clonotype. The rearrangement joins TRBV7-8 to TRBJ2-7; D is possibly TRBD2 (6 bases). Trimming pared 7 bases from V and 0 bases from J, leaving 19 bases between. The CDR3 has 16 amino acids. Germline assignment: CDR1 SGHVS and CDR2 FQNEAQ. The CDR3 DNA follows: TGTGCCAGCACCCCTCTGGGGGGTGAACGCTCCTACGAGCAGTACTTC. Encoded protein: CASTPLGGERSYEQYF.

This clonotype was counted at least ten times. The chain links TRBV20-1 to TRBJ1-5, with unresolved D. The CDR3 covers 14 residues. Trimming stripped 0 bases from V and 2 bases from J, with 8 bases between. CDR1 and CDR2 (germline): DFQATT, SNEGSKA (reference sequence). The CDR3 sequence: CSAREGGGNQPQHF. CDR3 DNA sequence: TGCAGTGCTAGAGAAGGCGGGGGCAATCAGCCCCAGCATTTT.

There are a few counts of this clonotype. V and J are TRBV24-1 and TRBJ2-3; D is undetermined. Germline V gene sequence: CDR1 KGHDR, CDR2 SFDVKD. This CDR3 region has 13 residues. Trimming removed 7 bases at V and 0 bases at J, with 7 bases between. The DNA for the CDR3 is TGTGCCACCAGGGCGAGAAGCACAGATACGCAGTATTTT. This translates into CATRARSTDTQYF.

The sample holds many counts of this clonotype. J is TRBJ2-5 and V is TRBV7-3; D possibly uses TRBD1 or TRBD2 (5 bases each). V lost 5 bases, J lost 4 bases, and 11 bases lay in between. This CDR3 contains 13 residues. Germline CDR1 reads SGHTA; CDR2 reads FQGTGA. The CDR3 DNA is TGTGCCAGCAGCCGAAAGGGGACAGAGACCCAGTACTTC. It is translated as CASSRKGTETQYF.

This sequence joins TRBV5-1 and TRBJ2-1; D remains ambiguous. Trimming took off 0 bases at V and 2 bases at J, with 9 bases between the two ends. This CDR3 has 15 amino acids. CDR1 and CDR2 (germline): SGHRS, YFSETQ. CDR3 amino acids: CASSLEGNPYNEQFF. The CDR3 DNA is TGCGCCAGCAGCTTGGAGGGAAACCCCTACAATGAGCAGTTCTTC.

The V and J genes are TRBV7-9 and TRBJ1-1; D is ambiguous. Trimming left V 3 bases short and J 1 base short, with 9 bases between. The CDR3 spans 14 residues. Germline lookup yields CDR1 SEHNR and CDR2 FQNEAQ (reference sequence). The CDR3 region has the DNA TGTGCCAGCAGCTTGAGGGTCAAGAACACTGAAGCTTTCTTT. Translated: CASSLRVKNTEAFF.

The chain recombines TRBV15 with TRBJ1-4; the match to TRBD1 covers 8 bases. Germline CDR1 is LNHNV and CDR2 is YYDKDF (reference sequence). CDR3 size: 15 residues. V shed 3 bases, J shed 7 bases, and the junction held 7 bases outside the gene matches. CDR3 sequence (DNA): TGTGCCACCAGCAGGAGGACAGGGACGAGTGAAAAACTGTTTTTT. This translates into CATSRRTGTSEKLFF. The full variable domain, in which reference TRBV15 and TRBJ1-4 provide the parts outside the CDR3, is DAMVIQNPRYQVTQFGKPVTLSCSQTLNHNVMYWYQQKSSQAPKLLFHYYDKDFNNEADTPDNFQSRRPNTSFCFLDIRSPGLGDTAMYLCATSRRTGTSEKLFFGSGTQLSVL.

This clonotype was counted at least ten times. The chain carries TRBV6-5 and TRBJ2-7, with 8 bases that match TRBD2. This CDR3 is 13 amino acids long. Germline V CDR1 and CDR2: MNHEY, SVGAGI. The ends lost 6 bases at V and 3 bases at J; junction bases unmatched: 4. CDR3 nucleotides: TGTGCCAGCAGGCCGGGACTAGACTACGAGCAGTACTTC. It translates to CASRPGLDYEQYF.

This chain uses TRBV18 with TRBJ2-7; TRBD1 is a possible D gene (6 bases). Trimming took 3 bases from V and 7 from J, leaving 10 bases between them. The germline V gene has CDR1 KGHSH and CDR2 LQKENI. The CDR3 totals 12 residues. In DNA, the CDR3 is TGTGCCAGCTCACCTTGGCAGGGGGAGCAGTACTTC. Translated, it gives CASSPWQGEQYF.

The sample holds many counts of this clonotype. The rearrangement uses TRBV7-2 and TRBJ1-5; D remains unclear. This CDR3 comprises 14 residues. CDR1 is SGHTA, CDR2 FQGNSA, per germline. Trimming shortened V by 1 base and J by 3 bases, and 7 bases separated the two germline ends. CDR3 nucleotides: TGTGCCAGCAGCTTAGACAGTTTCAATCAGCCCCAGCATTTT. This sequence encodes CASSLDSFNQPQHF. The full variable domain, rest sourced from reference TRBV7-2 and TRBJ1-5, is GAGVSQSPSNKVTEKGKDVELRCDPISGHTALYWYRQSLGQGLEFLIYFQGNSAPDKSGLPSDRFSAERTGGSVSTLTIQRTQQEDSAVYLCASSLDSFNQPQHFGDGTRLSIL.

This clonotype was seen a handful of times. The V and J genes are TRBV3-1 and TRBJ1-1; possible D gene TRBD1, 6 bases. CDR3 length: 12 amino acids. Trimming left V 1 base short and J 7 bases short, with 7 bases between. Germline V gives CDR1 LGHDT, CDR2 YNNKEL (reference sequence). CDR3 in DNA: TGTGCCAGCAGCCAAGGACAGGTTGAAGCTTTCTTT. Protein sequence: CASSQGQVEAFF.

This clonotype was observed a few times. The rearrangement links TRBV5-1 to TRBJ2-7, with 7 bases matching TRBD2. Germline CDR1 reads SGHRS; CDR2 reads YFSETQ. J lost 0 bases, V lost 6 bases, and 6 bases had no gene match. The length of the CDR3 is 14 residues. CDR3 region: CASKREGSSYEQYF. CDR3 coding DNA: TGCGCCAGCAAAAGGGAGGGGAGCTCCTACGAGCAGTACTTC. Full variable domain (missing parts from reference TRBV5-1 and TRBJ2-7): KAGVTQTPRYLIKTRGQQVTLSCSPISGHRSVSWYQQTPGQGLQFLFEYFSETQRNKGNFPGRFSGRQFSNSRSEMNVSTLELGDSALYLCASKREGSSYEQYFGPGTRLTVT.

The sample holds many counts of this clonotype. This chain connects TRBV12-3 or TRBV12-4 to TRBJ2-1; no firm D call. Trimming left V 5 bases short and J 0 bases short, with 20 bases between. This CDR3 spans 18 amino acids. This CDR3 reads CASSAQGSLRSSYNEQFF. The CDR3 DNA reads TGTGCCAGCAGTGCCCAAGGGTCCTTACGGAGCTCCTACAATGAGCAGTTCTTC.

This clonotype is labeled as large. CDR3 DNA sequence: TGTGCCAGCTCACCGGCGGACCCTGAGCAGTTCTTC. Translating gives CASSPADPEQFF. The chain uses TRBV18 and TRBJ2-1; D is ambiguous. Trimming stripped 3 bases from V and 9 bases from J, with 9 bases between. This CDR3 is built from 12 residues. Germline loops: CDR1 KGHSH, CDR2 LQKENI.

This clonotype was seen ten or more times. The chain carries TRBV28 and TRBJ1-2, with unresolved D. V lost 5 bases and J lost 4, with 8 bases in between. The CDR3 is made up of 12 amino acids. The germline CDR1 and CDR2 sequences are MDHEN and SYDVKM. CDR3 protein: CASSRVSYGYTF. In DNA form, the CDR3 reads TGTGCCAGCAGTAGGGTATCCTATGGCTACACCTTC.

This clonotype was detected many times. This chain links TRBV5-5 with TRBJ2-2; 10 bases agree with TRBD2. Germline CDR1 and CDR2: SGHKS and YYEKEE (reference sequence). V trimming: 2 bases; J trimming: 0 bases; junction bases outside the gene matches: 7. The CDR3 is 18 amino acids. The CDR3: CASSFRGLAVTNTGELFF. The CDR3 DNA sequence: TGTGCCAGCAGCTTTCGTGGACTAGCGGTTACGAACACCGGGGAGCTGTTTTTT. The complete variable domain, with remaining parts taken from reference TRBV5-5 and TRBJ2-2, reads DAGVTQSPTHLIKTRGQQVTLRCSPISGHKSVSWYQQVLGQGPQFIFQYYEKEERGRGNFPDRFSARQFPNYSSELNVNALLLGDSALYLCASSFRGLAVTNTGELFFGEGSRLTVL.

V and J are TRBV29-1 and TRBJ2-3, with D hard to call. The CDR3 covers 12 residues. Trimming took off 1 base at V and 5 bases at J, with 7 bases between the two ends. The germline V gene encodes CDR1 SQVTM and CDR2 ANQGSEA. The CDR3 DNA follows: TGCAGCGTTGAAGCCTTTGGAGATACGCAGTATTTT. It specifies CSVEAFGDTQYF.